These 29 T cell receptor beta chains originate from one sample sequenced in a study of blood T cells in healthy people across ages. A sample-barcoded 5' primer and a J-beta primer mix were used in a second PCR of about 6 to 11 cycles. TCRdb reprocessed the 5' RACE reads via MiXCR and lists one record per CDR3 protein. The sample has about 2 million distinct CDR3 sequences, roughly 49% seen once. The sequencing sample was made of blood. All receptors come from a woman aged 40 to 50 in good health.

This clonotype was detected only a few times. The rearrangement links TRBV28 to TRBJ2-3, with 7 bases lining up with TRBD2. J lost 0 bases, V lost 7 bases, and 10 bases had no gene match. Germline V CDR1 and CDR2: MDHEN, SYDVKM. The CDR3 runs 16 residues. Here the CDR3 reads CASTATGRSSTDTQYF. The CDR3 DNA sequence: TGTGCCAGCACCGCTACCGGGAGGAGTAGCACAGATACGCAGTATTTT.

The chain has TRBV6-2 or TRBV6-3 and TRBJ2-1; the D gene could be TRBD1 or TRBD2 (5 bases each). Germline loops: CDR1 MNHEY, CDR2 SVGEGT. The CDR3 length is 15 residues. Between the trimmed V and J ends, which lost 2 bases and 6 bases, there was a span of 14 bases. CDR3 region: CASSYGTSALNEQFF. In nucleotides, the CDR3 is TGTGCCAGCAGTTACGGGACCAGCGCCCTCAATGAGCAGTTCTTC.

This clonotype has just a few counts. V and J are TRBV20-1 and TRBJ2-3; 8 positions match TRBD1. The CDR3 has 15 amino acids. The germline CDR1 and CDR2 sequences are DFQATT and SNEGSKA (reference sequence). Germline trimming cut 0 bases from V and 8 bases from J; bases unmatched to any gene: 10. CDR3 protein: CSARDKGQGAGTQYF. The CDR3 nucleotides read TGCAGTGCTAGAGATAAGGGGCAGGGGGCCGGTACGCAGTATTTT.

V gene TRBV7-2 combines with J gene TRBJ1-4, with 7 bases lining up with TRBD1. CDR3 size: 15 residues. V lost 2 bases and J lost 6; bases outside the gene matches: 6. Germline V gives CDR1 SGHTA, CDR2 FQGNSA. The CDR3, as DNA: TGTGCCAGCAGCTTATTCAGGACAGGCGATGAAAAACTGTTTTTT. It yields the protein CASSLFRTGDEKLFF. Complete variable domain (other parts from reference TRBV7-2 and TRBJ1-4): GAGVSQSPSNKVTEKGKDVELRCDPISGHTALYWYRQSLGQGLEFLIYFQGNSAPDKSGLPSDRFSAERTGGSVSTLTIQRTQQEDSAVYLCASSLFRTGDEKLFFGSGTQLSVL.

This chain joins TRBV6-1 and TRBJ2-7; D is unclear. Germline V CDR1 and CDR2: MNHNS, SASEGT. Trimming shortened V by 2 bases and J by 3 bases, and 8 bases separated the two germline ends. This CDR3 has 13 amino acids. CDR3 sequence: CASSELQYYEQYF. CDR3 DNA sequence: TGTGCCAGCAGTGAATTACAGTACTACGAGCAGTACTTC.

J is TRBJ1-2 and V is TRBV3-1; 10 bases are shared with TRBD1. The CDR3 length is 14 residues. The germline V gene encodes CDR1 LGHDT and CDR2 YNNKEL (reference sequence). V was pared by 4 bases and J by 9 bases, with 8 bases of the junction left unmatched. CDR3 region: CASSRGTGVIRYTF. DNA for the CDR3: TGTGCCAGCAGCCGAGGGACAGGGGTTATCCGCTACACCTTC.

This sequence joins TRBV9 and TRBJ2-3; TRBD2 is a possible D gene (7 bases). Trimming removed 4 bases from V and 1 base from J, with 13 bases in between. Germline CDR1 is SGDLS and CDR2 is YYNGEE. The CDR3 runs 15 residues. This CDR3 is CASSPGGLRTDTQYF. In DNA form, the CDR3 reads TGTGCCAGCAGCCCCGGGGGGCTTCGCACAGATACGCAGTATTTT. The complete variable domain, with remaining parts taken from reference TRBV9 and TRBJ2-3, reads DSGVTQTPKHLITATGQRVTLRCSPRSGDLSVYWYQQSLDQGLQFLIQYYNGEERAKGNILERFSAQQFPDLHSELNLSSLELGDSALYFCASSPGGLRTDTQYFGPGTRLTVL.

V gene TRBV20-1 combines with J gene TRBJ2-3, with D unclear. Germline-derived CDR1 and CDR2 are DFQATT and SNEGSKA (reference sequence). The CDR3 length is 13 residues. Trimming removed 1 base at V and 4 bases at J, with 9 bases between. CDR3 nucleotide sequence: TGCAGTGCTAGAGGATCCGCGTCAGATACGCAGTATTTT. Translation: CSARGSASDTQYF.

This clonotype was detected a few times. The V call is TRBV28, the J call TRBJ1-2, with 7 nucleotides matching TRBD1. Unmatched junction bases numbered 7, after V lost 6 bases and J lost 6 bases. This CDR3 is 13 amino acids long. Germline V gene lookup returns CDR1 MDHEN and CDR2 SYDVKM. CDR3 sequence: CASRTTGVDGYTF. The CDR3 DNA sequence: TGTGCCAGCAGAACCACAGGGGTAGATGGCTACACCTTC.

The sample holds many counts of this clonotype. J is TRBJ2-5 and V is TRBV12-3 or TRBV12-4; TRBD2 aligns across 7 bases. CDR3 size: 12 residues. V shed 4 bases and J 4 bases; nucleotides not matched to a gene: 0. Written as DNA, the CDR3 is TGTGCCAGCAGTTGGGGGGGAGAGACCCAGTACTTC. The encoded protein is CASSWGGETQYF.

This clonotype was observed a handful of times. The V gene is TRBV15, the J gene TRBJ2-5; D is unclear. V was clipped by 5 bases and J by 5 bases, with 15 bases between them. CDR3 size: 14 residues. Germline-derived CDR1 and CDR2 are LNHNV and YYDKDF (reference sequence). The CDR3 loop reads CATSRMGPGETQYF. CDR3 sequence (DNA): TGTGCCACCAGCCGAATGGGCCCCGGGGAGACCCAGTACTTC.

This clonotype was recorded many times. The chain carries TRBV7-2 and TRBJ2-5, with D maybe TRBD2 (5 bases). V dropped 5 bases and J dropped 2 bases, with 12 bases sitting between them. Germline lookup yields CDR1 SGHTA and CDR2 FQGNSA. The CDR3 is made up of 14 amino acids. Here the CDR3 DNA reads TGTGCCAGCAGCCGTCGGCGAGGGCAAGAGACCCAGTACTTC. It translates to CASSRRRGQETQYF.

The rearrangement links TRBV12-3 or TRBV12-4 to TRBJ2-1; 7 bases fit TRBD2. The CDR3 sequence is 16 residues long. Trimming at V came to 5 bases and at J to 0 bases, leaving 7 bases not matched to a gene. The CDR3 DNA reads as TGTGCCAGCAGTAGACAAGCGGGGAGCTCCTACAATGAGCAGTTCTTC. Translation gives CASSRQAGSSYNEQFF.

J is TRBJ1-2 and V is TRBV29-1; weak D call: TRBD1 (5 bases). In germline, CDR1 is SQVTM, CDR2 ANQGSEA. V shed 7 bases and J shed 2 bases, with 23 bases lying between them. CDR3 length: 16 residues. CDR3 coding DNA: TGCAGCGCGCCTTATGCGGGGCTGACAGAAAACTATGGCTACACCTTC. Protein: CSAPYAGLTENYGYTF. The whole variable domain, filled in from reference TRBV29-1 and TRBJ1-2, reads SAVISQKPSRDICQRGTSLTIQCQVDSQVTMMFWYRQQPGQSLTLIATANQGSEATYESGFVIDKFPISRPNLTFSTLTVSNMSPEDSSIYLCSAPYAGLTENYGYTFGSGTRLTVV.

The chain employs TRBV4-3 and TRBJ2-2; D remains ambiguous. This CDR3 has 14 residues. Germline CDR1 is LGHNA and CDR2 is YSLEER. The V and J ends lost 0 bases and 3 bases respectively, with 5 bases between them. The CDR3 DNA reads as TGCGCCAGCAGCCAAGATAGGTACACCGGGGAGCTGTTTTTT. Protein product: CASSQDRYTGELFF.

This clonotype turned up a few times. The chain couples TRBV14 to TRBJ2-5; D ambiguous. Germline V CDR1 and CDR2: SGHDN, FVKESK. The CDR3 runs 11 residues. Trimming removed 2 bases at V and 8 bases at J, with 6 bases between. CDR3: CASSQKGTQYF. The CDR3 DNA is TGTGCCAGCAGCCAAAAGGGTACCCAGTACTTC.

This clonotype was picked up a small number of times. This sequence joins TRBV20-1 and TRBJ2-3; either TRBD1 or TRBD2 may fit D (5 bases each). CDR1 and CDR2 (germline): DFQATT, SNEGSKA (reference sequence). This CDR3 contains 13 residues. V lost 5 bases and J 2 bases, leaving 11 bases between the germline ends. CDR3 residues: CSAPGTVTDTQYF. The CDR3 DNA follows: TGCAGTGCTCCCGGGACCGTCACAGATACGCAGTATTTT.

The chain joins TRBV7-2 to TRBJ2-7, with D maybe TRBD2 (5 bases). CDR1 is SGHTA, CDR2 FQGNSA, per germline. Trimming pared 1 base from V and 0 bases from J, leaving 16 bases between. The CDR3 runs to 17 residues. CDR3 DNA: TGTGCCAGCAGCTTAGTTTCGTCCCTTGCGGGCTCCTACGAGCAGTACTTC. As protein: CASSLVSSLAGSYEQYF.

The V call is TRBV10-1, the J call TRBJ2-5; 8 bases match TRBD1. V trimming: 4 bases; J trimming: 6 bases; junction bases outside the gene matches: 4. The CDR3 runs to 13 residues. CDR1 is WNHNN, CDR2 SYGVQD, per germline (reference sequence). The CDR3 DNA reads TGCGCCAGCAGTGTGGACAGGGCAAAGACCCAGTACTTC. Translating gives CASSVDRAKTQYF.

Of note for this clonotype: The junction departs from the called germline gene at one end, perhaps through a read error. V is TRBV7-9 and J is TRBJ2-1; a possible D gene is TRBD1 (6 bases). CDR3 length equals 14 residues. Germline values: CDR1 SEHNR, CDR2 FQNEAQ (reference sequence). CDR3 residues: CASSFRGSDKEQFF. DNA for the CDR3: TGTGCCAGCAGCTTCAGGGGTTCGGACAAGGAGCAGTTCTTC.

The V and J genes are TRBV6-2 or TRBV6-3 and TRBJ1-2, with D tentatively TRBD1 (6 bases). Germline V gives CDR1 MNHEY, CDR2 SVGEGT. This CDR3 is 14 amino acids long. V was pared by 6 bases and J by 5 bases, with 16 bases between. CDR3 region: CASRDAGTNYGYTF. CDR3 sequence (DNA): TGTGCCAGCAGAGACGCCGGGACAAATTATGGCTACACCTTC.

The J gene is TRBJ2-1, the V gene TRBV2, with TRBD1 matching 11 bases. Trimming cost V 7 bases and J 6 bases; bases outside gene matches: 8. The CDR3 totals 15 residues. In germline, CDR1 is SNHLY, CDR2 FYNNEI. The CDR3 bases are TGTGCCAGCATGAGGGGACAGGGGGTAAGCAATGAGCAGTTCTTC. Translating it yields CASMRGQGVSNEQFF.

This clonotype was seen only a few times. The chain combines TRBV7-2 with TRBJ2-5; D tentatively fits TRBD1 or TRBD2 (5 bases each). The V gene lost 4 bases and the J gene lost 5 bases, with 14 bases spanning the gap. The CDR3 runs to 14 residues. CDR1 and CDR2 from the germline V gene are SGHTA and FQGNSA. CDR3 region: CASSWNQGGETQYF. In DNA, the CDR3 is TGTGCCAGCAGCTGGAACCAGGGCGGGGAGACCCAGTACTTC.

The CDR3 DNA reads as TGTGCCAGCAGTGAAGCAGGGGACTACGAGCAGTACTTC. Translating it yields CASSEAGDYEQYF. This chain links TRBV6-1 with TRBJ2-7, with TRBD1 as a possible D gene (5 bases). The germline V gene has CDR1 MNHNS and CDR2 SASEGT. The V end was cut by 0 bases, the J end by 3 bases, with 6 bases between. The CDR3 runs 13 residues.

The CDR3, as DNA: TGCAGTGCTAGTGTAGCGGGTACCCACGAGCAGTACTTC. Translating it yields CSASVAGTHEQYF. V usage is TRBV20-1 and J usage is TRBJ2-7; 7 positions match TRBD2. After removal of 3 bases from V and 5 bases from J, the junction contained 7 bases not matched to a gene. In germline, CDR1 is DFQATT, CDR2 SNEGSKA (reference sequence). The CDR3 spans 13 residues.

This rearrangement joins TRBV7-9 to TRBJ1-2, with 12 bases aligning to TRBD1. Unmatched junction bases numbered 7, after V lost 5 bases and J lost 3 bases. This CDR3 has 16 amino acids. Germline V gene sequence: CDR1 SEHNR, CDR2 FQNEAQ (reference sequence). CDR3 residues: CASSEGQGAVDYGYTF. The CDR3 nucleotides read TGTGCCAGCAGCGAGGGACAGGGGGCCGTCGACTATGGCTACACCTTC.

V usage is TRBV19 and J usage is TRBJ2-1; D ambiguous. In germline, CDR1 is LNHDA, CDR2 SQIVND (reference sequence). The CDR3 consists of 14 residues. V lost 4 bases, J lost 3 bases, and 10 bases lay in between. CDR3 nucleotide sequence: TGTGCCAGTAGTACTTTGCGGATCTACAATGAGCAGTTCTTC. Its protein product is CASSTLRIYNEQFF.

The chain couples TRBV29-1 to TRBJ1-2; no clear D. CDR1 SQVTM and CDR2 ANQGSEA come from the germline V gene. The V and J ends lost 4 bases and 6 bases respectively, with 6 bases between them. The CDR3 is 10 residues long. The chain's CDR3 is CSVGPNGYTF. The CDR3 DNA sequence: TGCAGCGTTGGCCCGAATGGCTACACCTTC.

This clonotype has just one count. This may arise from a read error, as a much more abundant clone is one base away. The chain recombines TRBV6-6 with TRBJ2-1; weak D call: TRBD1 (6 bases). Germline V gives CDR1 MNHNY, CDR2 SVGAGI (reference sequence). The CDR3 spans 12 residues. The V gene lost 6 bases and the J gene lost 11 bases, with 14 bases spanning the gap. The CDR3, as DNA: TGTGCCAGCAGCGCACAGGGAAATAAGCAGTTCTTC. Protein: CASSAQGNKQFF.